Presented here are 29 T cell receptor beta chains from one specimen sequenced in a study of T-cell reconstitution after alpha-beta-depleted transplantation in children. A TCRbeta library incorporating unique molecular identifiers was prepared. MiXCR, applied by TCRdb to the PCR reads, yields one record per CDR3 protein. The table has about 230,000 distinct CDR3 sequences, about 11% seen once. The sample consisted of PBMCs from the stem cell graft donor, taken from the stem cell graft. The receptor source for this set is a human donor who donated a stem cell graft to a child with acute lymphoblastic leukemia.

This rearrangement joins TRBV19 to TRBJ1-1; the match to TRBD1 covers 8 bases. With 10 bases clipped from V and 1 base from J, the junction kept 8 bases outside the gene matches. CDR1 and CDR2 (germline): LNHDA, SQIVND (reference sequence). The CDR3 is made up of 14 amino acids. The CDR3: CATGTGSGNTEAFF. The CDR3 DNA reads as TGTGCCACCGGGACAGGAAGTGGGAACACTGAAGCTTTCTTT.

This clonotype was recorded many times. The V and J genes are TRBV29-1 and TRBJ2-5, with 7 bases fitting TRBD1. The V and J ends lost 6 bases and 0 bases, in that order; junction bases with no gene match: 4. The CDR3 contains 13 residues. CDR1 SQVTM and CDR2 ANQGSEA come from the germline V gene. CDR3 DNA: TGCAGCGTGAACAGGGGTTACCAAGAGACCCAGTACTTC. Protein product: CSVNRGYQETQYF.

Notes on this clonotype: A read error may be the cause here, since a much bigger clone is one base away. The V call is TRBV3-1, the J call TRBJ2-1, with D maybe TRBD2 (5 bases). In germline, CDR1 is LGHDT, CDR2 YNNKEL (reference sequence). The CDR3 is 14 residues long. Between the trimmed V and J ends, which lost 4 bases and 6 bases, there was a span of 13 bases. The CDR3 nucleotides are TGTGCCAGCAGCCCGAGAGAGGGAACCAATGAGCAGTTCTTC. Its protein product is CASSPREGTNEQFF.

The chain employs TRBV5-5 and TRBJ2-3, with no clear D. V lost 0 bases, J lost 4 bases, and 9 bases lay in between. The length of the CDR3 is 14 residues. In germline, CDR1 is SGHKS, CDR2 YYEKEE (reference sequence). The CDR3 sequence: CASSLGAVSDTQYF. CDR3 sequence (DNA): TGTGCCAGCAGCTTGGGGGCCGTATCAGATACGCAGTATTTT. The full variable domain, in which reference TRBV5-5 and TRBJ2-3 provide the parts outside the CDR3, is DAGVTQSPTHLIKTRGQQVTLRCSPISGHKSVSWYQQVLGQGPQFIFQYYEKEERGRGNFPDRFSARQFPNYSSELNVNALLLGDSALYLCASSLGAVSDTQYFGPGTRLTVL.

This clonotype was observed at least ten times. The V gene is TRBV6-5, the J gene TRBJ2-2; D is uncertain. The V gene lost 5 bases and the J gene lost 1 base, with 8 bases spanning the gap. Germline V gene lookup returns CDR1 MNHEY and CDR2 SVGAGI. The length of the CDR3 is 14 residues. The chain's CDR3 is CASSLTWNTGELFF. In DNA, the CDR3 is TGTGCCAGCAGTCTTACGTGGAACACCGGGGAGCTGTTTTTT.

This clonotype appeared many times. The rearrangement uses TRBV29-1 and TRBJ1-2; possible D gene TRBD1, 5 bases. The germline V and J ends were trimmed by 0 bases and 0 bases, with 11 bases remaining between them. This CDR3 has 15 amino acids. The germline V gene has CDR1 SQVTM and CDR2 ANQGSEA. CDR3 amino acids: CSVEDLRQTNYGYTF. In DNA, the CDR3 is TGCAGCGTTGAAGATCTCCGACAGACTAACTATGGCTACACCTTC.

This clonotype has at least ten counts. The CDR3: CASRESGRRQPQHF. In DNA, the CDR3 is TGTGCCAGCAGAGAATCAGGGCGGCGGCAGCCCCAGCATTTT. The V call is TRBV28, the J call TRBJ1-5; D perhaps matches TRBD1 (5 bases). The V and J ends lost 6 bases and 7 bases respectively, with 16 bases between them. This CDR3 contains 14 residues. Germline V lookup: CDR1 MDHEN, CDR2 SYDVKM.

This clonotype was observed many times. The J gene is TRBJ1-2, the V gene TRBV29-1; D is unresolved. The germline V gene has CDR1 SQVTM and CDR2 ANQGSEA. The CDR3 sequence is 14 residues long. Trimming shortened V by 4 bases and J by 4 bases, and 16 bases separated the two germline ends. The CDR3 loop reads CSVGPSPDGYGYTF. The DNA of the CDR3 is TGCAGCGTTGGGCCGTCCCCTGATGGCTATGGCTACACCTTC. Full variable domain (outside the CDR3, taken from reference TRBV29-1 and TRBJ1-2): SAVISQKPSRDICQRGTSLTIQCQVDSQVTMMFWYRQQPGQSLTLIATANQGSEATYESGFVIDKFPISRPNLTFSTLTVSNMSPEDSSIYLCSVGPSPDGYGYTFGSGTRLTVV.

There are many counts of this clonotype. The V and J genes are TRBV20-1 and TRBJ2-2; 9 bases are shared with TRBD2. Unmatched junction bases numbered 12, after V lost 1 base and J lost 6 bases. Germline lookup yields CDR1 DFQATT and CDR2 SNEGSKA (reference sequence). The CDR3 totals 17 residues. The CDR3 DNA reads as TGCAGTGCTAGAGCACTGAGGCGGGAGGGCCGGCCCGGGGAGCTGTTTTTT. Protein sequence: CSARALRREGRPGELFF.

In this sample, this clonotype turned up many times. The chain employs TRBV25-1 and TRBJ1-1, with 10 bases fitting TRBD1. Germline assignment: CDR1 MGHDK and CDR2 SYGVNS. The CDR3 totals 13 residues. V gave up 7 bases and J gave up 3 bases; unmatched junction bases: 2. CDR3 nucleotide sequence: TGTGCCAGCATGGACAGGGGGGACACTGAAGCTTTCTTT. Amino acids: CASMDRGDTEAFF.

At least ten counts were recorded for this clonotype. The chain couples TRBV3-1 to TRBJ2-7; D might be TRBD2 (6 bases). Trimming took off 4 bases at V and 0 bases at J, with 13 bases between the two ends. CDR3 length: 15 amino acids. Germline values: CDR1 LGHDT, CDR2 YNNKEL (reference sequence). For the CDR3, the DNA is TGTGCCAGCAGCCCCCTTAGCGGCACCTCCTACGAGCAGTACTTC. It translates to CASSPLSGTSYEQYF.

About this clonotype: This may arise from a read error, as a much more abundant clone is one base away. The chain recombines TRBV20-1 with TRBJ1-2, with TRBD1 matching over 7 bases. Germline CDR1 is DFQATT and CDR2 is SNEGSKA (reference sequence). The CDR3 contains 14 residues. The CDR3 nucleotides are TGCAGTGCTAGCCTCCGACAGGGAAGGTATGGCGACACCTTC. Its protein is CSASLRQGRYGDTF.

This clonotype occurred many times. The chain recombines TRBV6-1 with TRBJ1-1; possibly TRBD1 for D (5 bases). V was clipped by 4 bases and J by 2 bases, with 11 bases between them. Looked up from germline, CDR1 is MNHNS and CDR2 is SASEGT. The CDR3 runs 14 residues. This CDR3 is CASSVGGENTEAFF. The CDR3 DNA is TGTGCCAGCAGTGTGGGGGGAGAAAACACTGAAGCTTTCTTT.

This clonotype was seen ten or more times. V usage is TRBV4-1 and J usage is TRBJ1-5; D unresolved. The CDR3 totals 15 residues. Germline lookup yields CDR1 MGHRA and CDR2 YSYEKL. Trimming cost V 6 bases and J 1 base, with 13 bases left between them. The DNA for the CDR3 is TGCGCCAGCAGTCCATTAGGATGGAGCAATCAGCCCCAGCATTTT. This encodes CASSPLGWSNQPQHF.

This clonotype was seen only a few times. This sequence joins TRBV18 and TRBJ2-1; no clear D. V was cut by 3 bases and J by 0 bases, with 15 bases left in between. In germline, CDR1 is KGHSH, CDR2 LQKENI. This CDR3 has 17 residues. CDR3 residues: CASSPRDGQSSYNEQFF. CDR3 in DNA: TGTGCCAGCTCACCCAGAGACGGTCAGAGCTCCTACAATGAGCAGTTCTTC.

The sample holds a few counts of this clonotype. V gene TRBV20-1 combines with J gene TRBJ2-1; D call uncertain. Germline CDR1 and CDR2: DFQATT and SNEGSKA (reference sequence). This CDR3 has 15 residues. The V and J ends lost 0 bases and 9 bases respectively, with 18 bases between them. The CDR3 sequence: CSARDVGPIPIEQFF. For the CDR3, the DNA is TGCAGTGCTAGAGATGTAGGCCCCATCCCAATTGAGCAGTTCTTC.

This clonotype was found many times. The chain carries TRBV12-3 or TRBV12-4 and TRBJ2-3; TRBD2 is a possible D gene (6 bases). Trimming stripped 6 bases from V and 5 bases from J, with 12 bases between. The CDR3 contains 13 residues. The CDR3 sequence: CASRSSAGDTQYF. In DNA, the CDR3 is TGTGCCAGCAGATCTAGCGCTGGAGATACGCAGTATTTT.

With respect to this clonotype: This may stem from a read error, because a much larger clone lies one nucleotide away. V and J are TRBV28 and TRBJ2-7; weak D call: TRBD2 (5 bases). CDR3 length: 14 residues. The germline V gene encodes CDR1 MDHEN and CDR2 SYDVKM. The CDR3 here is CASSYTGIGYDQYF. The CDR3 nucleotides read TGTGCCAGCAGTTACACGGGAATCGGCTACGACCAGTACTTC.

This clonotype was counted at least ten times. This rearrangement joins TRBV5-1 to TRBJ2-2; the match to TRBD2 covers 11 bases. From germline, CDR1 is SGHRS and CDR2 YFSETQ. J lost 5 bases, V lost 4 bases, and 4 bases had no gene match. This CDR3 has 15 amino acids. The CDR3 spells CASSPLAGDTGELFF. Here the CDR3 DNA reads TGCGCCAGCAGCCCACTAGCGGGAGATACCGGGGAGCTGTTTTTT.

This clonotype appeared many times. The chain has TRBV6-1 and TRBJ1-2; 9 bases line up with TRBD1. The CDR3 has 15 amino acids. V shed 5 bases, J shed 7 bases, and the junction held 11 bases outside the gene matches. Germline V lookup: CDR1 MNHNS, CDR2 SASEGT. DNA for the CDR3: TGTGCCAGCAGTCGAATAGACAGGGGGTGGGGTGGCTACACCTTC. Amino acids: CASSRIDRGWGGYTF.

This clonotype came up many times. This chain links TRBV10-3 with TRBJ2-1; the match to TRBD2 covers 9 bases. This CDR3 is 14 amino acids long. Germline-derived CDR1 and CDR2 are ENHRY and SYGVKD. J was trimmed by 7 bases and V by 7 bases; bases with no gene match: 8. CDR3 sequence: CAITSGGIGNEQFF. In DNA form, the CDR3 reads TGTGCCATCACCAGCGGGGGGATCGGGAATGAGCAGTTCTTC.

This clonotype came up a few times. The chain employs TRBV12-3 or TRBV12-4 and TRBJ2-1; the match to TRBD2 covers 12 bases. Germline trimming cut 5 bases from V and 4 bases from J; bases unmatched to any gene: 9. This CDR3 has 17 residues. The CDR3 DNA sequence: TGTGCCAGCAGTCCCCTCCGACTAGCGGGAGTGTACAATGAGCAGTTCTTC. As protein: CASSPLRLAGVYNEQFF.

This clonotype was detected many times. The chain carries TRBV20-1 and TRBJ2-3; D is unresolved. The germline CDR1 and CDR2 sequences are DFQATT and SNEGSKA (reference sequence). Between the trimmed V and J ends, which lost 4 bases and 1 base, there was a span of 12 bases. The CDR3 is 14 residues long. The CDR3 reads CSANDRAGTDTQYF. In DNA, the CDR3 is TGCAGTGCTAATGATCGGGCGGGCACAGATACGCAGTATTTT.

Ten or more counts support this clonotype. This chain connects TRBV11-1 to TRBJ1-1; TRBD1 might be the D (6 bases). The CDR3 runs 13 residues. CDR1 is SGHAT, CDR2 FQDESV, per germline (reference sequence). The V end lost 0 bases, the J end lost 6 bases, and 8 bases lay between the germline ends. The CDR3 DNA follows: TGTGCCAGCAGCTTAGCGGGGGCCCCTGAAGCTTTCTTT. This encodes CASSLAGAPEAFF.

This clonotype was observed at least ten times. This chain connects TRBV20-1 to TRBJ2-5; 9 positions agree with TRBD1. The CDR3 contains 13 residues. V shed 6 bases and J 5 bases; nucleotides not matched to a gene: 7. Per the germline V gene, CDR1 is DFQATT and CDR2 is SNEGSKA (reference sequence). The CDR3 spells CSARTGAQETQYF. CDR3 DNA: TGCAGTGCCCGGACAGGGGCACAGGAGACCCAGTACTTC.

There are many counts of this clonotype. The CDR3 loop reads CASSLIYEQYF. In DNA, the CDR3 is TGTGCCAGCAGCTTAATCTACGAGCAGTACTTC. The J gene is TRBJ2-7, the V gene TRBV7-2, with D uncertain. This CDR3 is 11 amino acids long. Germline V gene data show CDR1 as SGHTA and CDR2 as FQGNSA. The V end was cut by 2 bases, the J end by 3 bases, with 2 bases between.

CDR3 nucleotide sequence: TGCGCCAGCAGCCAAGAGGTCGGCTACGAGCAGTACTTC. Its protein product is CASSQEVGYEQYF. The genes are TRBV4-3 and TRBJ2-7; no clear D. This CDR3 has 13 residues. From germline, CDR1 is LGHNA and CDR2 YSLEER. The germline V and J ends were trimmed by 0 bases and 3 bases, with 6 bases remaining between them.

This clonotype was seen repeatedly, ten times or more. The V gene is TRBV20-1, the J gene TRBJ2-5, with D perhaps assigned TRBD1 or TRBD2 (6 bases each). CDR1 is DFQATT, CDR2 SNEGSKA, per germline (reference sequence). The CDR3 runs to 14 residues. V was clipped by 1 base and J by 5 bases, with 14 bases between them. The CDR3 DNA is TGCAGTGCTAGAGGAAAAGGGGGGAAGGAGACCCAGTACTTC. It specifies CSARGKGGKETQYF.

As regards this clonotype: This clone may be a read error of a much larger clone one base away. This sequence joins TRBV28 and TRBJ2-4, with 7 bases lining up with TRBD1. The CDR3 is made up of 15 amino acids. The V segment lost 3 bases and the J segment 12 bases; nucleotides outside the gene matches: 14. CDR1 is MDHEN, CDR2 SYDVKM, per germline. CDR3 sequence (DNA): TGTGCCAGCAGTTTCCCCCCCGACAGGGTGGGCAGTCAGTACTTC. Protein: CASSFPPDRVGSQYF.